Below, 13 T cell receptor beta chains from the same sample are listed, as sequenced in a study of CD8+ T cells in alopecia areata. Treatment here: oral pan-JAK inhibitor, 5-10 mg twice daily. RNA was isolated and reverse transcribed to cDNA, the sequencing template. The method was immunoSEQ multiplex PCR; TCRdb's version includes in-frame clones alone and lacks a portion of them. Counted here are fewer than 100,000 clones, more than 55% occurring once; the ten biggest clones make up around 15%. Here the sequenced sample was CD8+ T cells sorted from blood, taken at week 4, from a patient treated with tofacitinib. Every receptor here comes from a human donor with alopecia areata.

The chain recombines TRBV27 with TRBJ2-3; perhaps TRBD1 as D (6 bases). With 2 bases removed from V and 0 bases from J, the gap between germline ends came to 9 bases. This CDR3 region has 15 residues. The germline V gene has CDR1 MNHEY and CDR2 SMNVEV (reference sequence). This chain's CDR3 is CASSLGTPSTDTQYF. The CDR3 DNA follows: TGTGCCAGCAGTTTAGGGACACCTAGCACAGATACGCAGTATTTT.

This chain links TRBV4-1 with TRBJ2-7, with D hard to call. Trimming took 0 bases from V and 3 from J, leaving 12 bases between them. Per germline, CDR1 MGHRA and CDR2 YSYEKL. CDR3 size: 15 residues. The CDR3 DNA reads as TGCGCCAGCAGCCAAGATGCGGTACAGAACTACGAGCAGTACTTC. Protein sequence: CASSQDAVQNYEQYF.

This clone has more than one count but fewer than ten. The rearrangement uses TRBV28 and TRBJ2-1; tentatively, D is TRBD2 (6 bases). V was trimmed by 3 bases and J by 13 bases, leaving 16 bases between them. The CDR3 runs to 13 residues. CDR1 is MDHEN and CDR2 is SYDVKM in the germline V gene. CDR3 DNA sequence: TGTGCCAGCAGTTTCTACTCCGGGACTGCACAGTTCTTC. Its translation: CASSFYSGTAQFF.

The chain couples TRBV5-1 to TRBJ1-2; 11 bases are a match to TRBD1. V shed 3 bases, J shed 4 bases, and the junction held 8 bases outside the gene matches. Germline V gene data show CDR1 as SGHRS and CDR2 as YFSETQ. CDR3 length: 16 amino acids. This CDR3 is CASSSGQGAQSYGYTF. The CDR3 nucleotides are TGCGCCAGCAGCTCTGGACAGGGGGCTCAATCCTATGGCTACACCTTC.

CDR3 sequence: CAWSPLAPYNEQFF. The CDR3 bases are TGTGCCTGGAGTCCCCTAGCACCCTACAATGAGCAGTTCTTC. This rearrangement joins TRBV30 to TRBJ2-1; D is perhaps TRBD2 (5 bases). Germline V CDR1 and CDR2: GTSNPN, SVGIG (reference sequence). V dropped 2 bases and J dropped 2 bases, with 10 bases sitting between them. This CDR3 is built from 14 residues.

The chain uses TRBV30 and TRBJ2-7; 13 bases map to TRBD2. The V segment lost 1 base and the J segment 2 bases; nucleotides outside the gene matches: 5. CDR1 and CDR2 (germline): GTSNPN, SVGIG (reference sequence). The CDR3 spans 16 residues. The CDR3 sequence: CAWSGPGLAGTYEQYF. CDR3 DNA sequence: TGTGCCTGGAGTGGCCCGGGACTAGCGGGAACCTACGAGCAGTACTTC. Full variable domain (remainder filled in from reference TRBV30 and TRBJ2-7): SQTIHQWPATLVQPVGSPLSLECTVEGTSNPNLYWYRQAAGRGLQLLFYSVGIGQISSEVPQNLSASRPQDRQFILSSKKLLLSDSGFYLCAWSGPGLAGTYEQYFGPGTRLTVT.

The rearrangement joins TRBV5-1 to TRBJ2-5; D tentatively fits TRBD1 or TRBD2 (7 bases each). V shed 0 bases and J shed 0 bases, with 33 bases lying between them. Germline CDR1 is SGHRS and CDR2 is YFSETQ. This CDR3 has 23 amino acids. The CDR3 DNA reads as TGCGCCAGCAGCTTGGGTGTGACAGGGACTATCCGGGCAGAGCTCTGGTACCAAGAGACCCAGTACTTC. Residues: CASSLGVTGTIRAELWYQETQYF.

This chain links TRBV6-6 with TRBJ1-2; 7 nucleotides align to TRBD1. V dropped 2 bases and J dropped 4; count of bases not matched to a gene: 10. The CDR3 contains 16 residues. The germline V gene encodes CDR1 MNHNY and CDR2 SVGAGI (reference sequence). The CDR3 here is CASSYPQQQGGYGYTF. The CDR3 region has the DNA TGTGCCAGCAGTTACCCACAGCAGCAGGGGGGCTATGGCTACACCTTC.

This clone was seen just once. This sequence joins TRBV7-9 and TRBJ2-2; D gene ambiguous. Germline V lookup: CDR1 SEHNR, CDR2 FQNEAQ (reference sequence). This CDR3 comprises 12 residues. Trimming cost V 5 bases and J 6 bases, with 7 bases left between them. The CDR3 sequence: CASSPPAGELFF. CDR3 nucleotides: TGTGCCAGCAGCCCCCCAGCCGGGGAGCTGTTTTTT. The variable domain in full, completed from reference TRBV7-9 and TRBJ2-2, reads DTGVSQNPRHKITKRGQNVTFRCDPISEHNRLYWYRQTLGQGPEFLTYFQNEAQLEKSRLLSDRFSAERPKGSFSTLEIQRTEQGDSAMYLCASSPPAGELFFGEGSRLTVL.

The rearrangement joins TRBV9 to TRBJ2-7, with 7 bases aligning to TRBD2. V lost 3 bases and J lost 1; bases outside the gene matches: 4. The CDR3 totals 14 residues. The germline gives CDR1 SGDLS, CDR2 YYNGEE. CDR3: CASSDQRDSYEQYF. The CDR3 DNA sequence: TGTGCCAGCAGCGATCAGCGGGATTCCTACGAGCAGTACTTC. The full variable domain, in which reference TRBV9 and TRBJ2-7 provide the parts outside the CDR3, is DSGVTQTPKHLITATGQRVTLRCSPRSGDLSVYWYQQSLDQGLQFLIQYYNGEERAKGNILERFSAQQFPDLHSELNLSSLELGDSALYFCASSDQRDSYEQYFGPGTRLTVT.

This sequence joins TRBV6-5 and TRBJ1-6; D not resolved. This CDR3 spans 13 amino acids. Trimming pared 2 bases from V and 8 bases from J, leaving 7 bases between. The germline gives CDR1 MNHEY, CDR2 SVGAGI. The CDR3 DNA sequence: TGTGCCAGCAGTTACGGTCTTCATTCACCCCTCCACTTT. Its protein is CASSYGLHSPLHF.

The DNA for the CDR3 is TGCAGCGTTGAAACCCCCATGGCCAAAAACATTCAGTACTTC. The encoded protein is CSVETPMAKNIQYF. The rearrangement uses TRBV29-1 and TRBJ2-4; no reliable D call. The CDR3 consists of 14 residues. The V end was cut by 2 bases, the J end by 1 base, with 9 bases between. The V gene's germline CDR1 is SQVTM and CDR2 ANQGSEA. The variable domain in full, with the rest retrieved from reference TRBV29-1 and TRBJ2-4, is SAVISQKPSRDICQRGTSLTIQCQVDSQVTMMFWYRQQPGQSLTLIATANQGSEATYESGFVIDKFPISRPNLTFSTLTVSNMSPEDSSIYLCSVETPMAKNIQYFGAGTRLSVL.

V gene TRBV6-5 combines with J gene TRBJ2-3, with D tentatively TRBD1 (6 bases). Trimming left V 5 bases short and J 9 bases short, with 12 bases between. This CDR3 has 12 amino acids. Germline CDR1 is MNHEY and CDR2 is SVGAGI. CDR3 sequence (DNA): TGTGCCAGCAGTGCATCCGGGACAACGCAGTATTTT. Its protein product is CASSASGTTQYF.